This TCR beta chain was identified in a study of T cell changes during pregnancy in multiple sclerosis. Using immunoSEQ multiplex PCR, the repertoire was profiled, and TCRdb retains in-frame clones only, with some absent. This table has 35,000 to 45,000 clones, around 90% appearing once. V shed 0 bases and J shed 4 bases, with 4 bases lying between them. The CDR3 spans 12 residues. Germline V gives CDR1 SGHNT, CDR2 YENEEA. The TCR sequence derives from a female donor in good health, enrolled as a control in a pregnancy study. The V call is TRBV11-3, the J call TRBJ2-7; unclear D gene. This specimen consisted of CD4+ T cells from peripheral blood mononuclear cells, obtained in the second trimester of pregnancy. The CDR3 DNA reads TGTGCCAGCAGCTTAGACGGGTACGAGCAGTACTTC. Encoded protein: CASSLDGYEQYF.